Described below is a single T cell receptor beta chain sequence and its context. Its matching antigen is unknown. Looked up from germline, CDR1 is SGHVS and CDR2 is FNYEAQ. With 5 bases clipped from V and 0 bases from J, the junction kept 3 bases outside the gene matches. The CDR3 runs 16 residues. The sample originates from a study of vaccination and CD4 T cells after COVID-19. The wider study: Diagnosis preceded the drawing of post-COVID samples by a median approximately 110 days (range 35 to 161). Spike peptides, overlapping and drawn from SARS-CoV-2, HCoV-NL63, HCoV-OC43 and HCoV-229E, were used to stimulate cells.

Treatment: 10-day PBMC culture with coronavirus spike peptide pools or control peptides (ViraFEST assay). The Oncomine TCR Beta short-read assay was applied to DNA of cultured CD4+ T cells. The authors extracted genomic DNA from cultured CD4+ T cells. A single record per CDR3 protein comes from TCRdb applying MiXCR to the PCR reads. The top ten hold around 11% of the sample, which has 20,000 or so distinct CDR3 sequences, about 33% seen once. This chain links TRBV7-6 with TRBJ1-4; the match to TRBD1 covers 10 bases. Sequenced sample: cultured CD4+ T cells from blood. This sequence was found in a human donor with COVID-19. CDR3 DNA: TGTGCCAGCAGCCCTGGACAGGGGGCAACTAATGAAAAACTGTTTTTT. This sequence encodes CASSPGQGATNEKLFF.